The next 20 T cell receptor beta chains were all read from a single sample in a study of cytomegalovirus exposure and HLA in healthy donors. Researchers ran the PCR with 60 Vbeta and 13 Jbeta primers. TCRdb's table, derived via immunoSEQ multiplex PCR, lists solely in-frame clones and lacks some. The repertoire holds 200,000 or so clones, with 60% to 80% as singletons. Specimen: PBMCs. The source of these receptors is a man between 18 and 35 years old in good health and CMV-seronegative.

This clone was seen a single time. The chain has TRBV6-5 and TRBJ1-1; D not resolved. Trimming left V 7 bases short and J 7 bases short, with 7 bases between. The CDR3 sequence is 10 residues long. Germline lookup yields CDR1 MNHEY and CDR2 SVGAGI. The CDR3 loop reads CASNMCEAFF. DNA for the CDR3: TGTGCCAGCAACATGTGTGAAGCTTTCTTT.

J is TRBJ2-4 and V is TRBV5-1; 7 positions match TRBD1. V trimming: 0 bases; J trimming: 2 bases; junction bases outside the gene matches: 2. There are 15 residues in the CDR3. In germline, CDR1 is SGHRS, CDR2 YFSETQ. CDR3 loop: CASSLGDSTKNIQYF. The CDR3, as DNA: TGCGCCAGCAGCTTGGGGGACAGCACCAAAAACATTCAGTACTTC.

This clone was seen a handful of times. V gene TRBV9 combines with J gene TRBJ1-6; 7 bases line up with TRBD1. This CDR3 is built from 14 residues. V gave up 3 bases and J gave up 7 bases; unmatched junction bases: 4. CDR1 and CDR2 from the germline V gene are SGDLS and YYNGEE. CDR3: CASSGRDRNSPLHF. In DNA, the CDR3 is TGTGCCAGCAGCGGCCGGGACAGAAATTCACCCCTCCACTTT.

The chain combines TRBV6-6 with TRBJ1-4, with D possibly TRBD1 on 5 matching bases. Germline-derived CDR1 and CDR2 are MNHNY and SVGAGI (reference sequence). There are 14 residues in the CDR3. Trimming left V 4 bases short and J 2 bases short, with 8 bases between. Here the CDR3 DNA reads TGTGCCAGCAGTTCAGGGTGGACTAATGAAAAACTGTTTTTT. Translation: CASSSGWTNEKLFF.

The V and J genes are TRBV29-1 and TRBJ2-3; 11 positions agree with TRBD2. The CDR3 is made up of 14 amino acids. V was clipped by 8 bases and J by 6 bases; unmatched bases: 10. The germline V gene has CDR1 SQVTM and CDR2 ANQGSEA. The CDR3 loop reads CSSGGSGGADTQYF. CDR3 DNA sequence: TGCAGCTCCGGGGGTAGCGGGGGGGCCGATACGCAGTATTTT.

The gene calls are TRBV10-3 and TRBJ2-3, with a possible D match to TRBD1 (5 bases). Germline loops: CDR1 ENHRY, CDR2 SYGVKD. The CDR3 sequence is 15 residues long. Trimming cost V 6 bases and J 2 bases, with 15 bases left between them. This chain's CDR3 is CAIRPDRGSTDTQYF. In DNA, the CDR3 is TGTGCCATCAGGCCTGACAGAGGCTCCACAGATACGCAGTATTTT.

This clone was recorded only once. Written as DNA, the CDR3 is TGTGCCAGCAGCTTTCAAACGGCCAGCGGGAGGTACGAGCAGTACTTC. It yields the protein CASSFQTASGRYEQYF. The V and J genes are TRBV5-4 and TRBJ2-7; 9 bases agree with TRBD2. Germline V gene data show CDR1 as SGHNT and CDR2 as YYREEE (reference sequence). V lost 2 bases, J lost 4 bases, and 10 bases stayed unmatched. CDR3 length: 16 residues.

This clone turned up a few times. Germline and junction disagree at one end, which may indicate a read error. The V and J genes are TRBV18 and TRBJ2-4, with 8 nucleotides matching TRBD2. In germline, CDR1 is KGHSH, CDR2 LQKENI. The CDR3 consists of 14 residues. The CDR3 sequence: CASSPFVGLENGAF. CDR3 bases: TGTGCCAGCTCACCATTTGTGGGACTAGAAAACGGTGCCTTC.

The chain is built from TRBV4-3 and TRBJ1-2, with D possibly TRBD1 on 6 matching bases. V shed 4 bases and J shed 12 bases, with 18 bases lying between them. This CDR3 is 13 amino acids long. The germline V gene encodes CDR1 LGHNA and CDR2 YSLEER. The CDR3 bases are TGCGCCAGCAGCCCCGGGACACCCCAGGATCACACCTTC. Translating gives CASSPGTPQDHTF.

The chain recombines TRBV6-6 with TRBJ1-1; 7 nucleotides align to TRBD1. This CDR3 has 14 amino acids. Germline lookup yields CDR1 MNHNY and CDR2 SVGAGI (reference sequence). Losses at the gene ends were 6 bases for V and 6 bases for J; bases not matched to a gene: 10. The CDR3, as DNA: TGTGCCAGCAGAAGGAGGGGGCTGGGGGCTGAAGCTTTCTTT. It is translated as CASRRRGLGAEAFF.

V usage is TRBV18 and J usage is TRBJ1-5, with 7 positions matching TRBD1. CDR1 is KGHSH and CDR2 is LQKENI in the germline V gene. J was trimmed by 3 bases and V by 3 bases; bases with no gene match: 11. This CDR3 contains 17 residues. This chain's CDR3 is CASSPAPPGTVNQPQHF. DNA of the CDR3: TGTGCCAGCTCACCGGCACCCCCCGGGACAGTCAATCAGCCCCAGCATTTT.

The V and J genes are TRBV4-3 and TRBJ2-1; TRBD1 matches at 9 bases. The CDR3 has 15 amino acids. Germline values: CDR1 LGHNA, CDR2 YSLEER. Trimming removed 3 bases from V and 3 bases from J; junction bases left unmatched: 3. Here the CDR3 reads CASSQGQGVYNEQFF. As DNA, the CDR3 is TGCGCCAGCAGCCAGGGACAGGGAGTCTACAATGAGCAGTTCTTC.

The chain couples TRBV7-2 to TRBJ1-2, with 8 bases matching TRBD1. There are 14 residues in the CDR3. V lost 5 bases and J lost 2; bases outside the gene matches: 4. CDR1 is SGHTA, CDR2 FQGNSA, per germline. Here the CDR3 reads CASSTRQGNYGYTF. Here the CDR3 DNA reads TGTGCCAGCAGCACTCGACAGGGGAACTATGGCTACACCTTC.

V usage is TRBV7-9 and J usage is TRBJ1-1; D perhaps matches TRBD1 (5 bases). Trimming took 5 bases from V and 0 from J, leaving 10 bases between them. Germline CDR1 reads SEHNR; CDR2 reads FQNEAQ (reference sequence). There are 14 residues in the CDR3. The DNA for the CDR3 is TGTGCCAGCAGCCAGCAGGGTTTGAACACTGAAGCTTTCTTT. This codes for CASSQQGLNTEAFF.

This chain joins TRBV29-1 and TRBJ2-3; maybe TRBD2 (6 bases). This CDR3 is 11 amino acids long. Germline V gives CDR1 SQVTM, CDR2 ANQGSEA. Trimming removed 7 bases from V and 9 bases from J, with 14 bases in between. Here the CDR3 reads CSGGLEGTQYF. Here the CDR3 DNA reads TGCAGCGGAGGGTTGGAGGGGACGCAGTATTTT.

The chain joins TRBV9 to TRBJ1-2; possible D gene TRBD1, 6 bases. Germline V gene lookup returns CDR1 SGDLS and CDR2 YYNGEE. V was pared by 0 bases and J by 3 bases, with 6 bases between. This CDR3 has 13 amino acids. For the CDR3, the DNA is TGTGCCAGCAGCGTAGCAGGGGACTATGGCTACACCTTC. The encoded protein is CASSVAGDYGYTF.

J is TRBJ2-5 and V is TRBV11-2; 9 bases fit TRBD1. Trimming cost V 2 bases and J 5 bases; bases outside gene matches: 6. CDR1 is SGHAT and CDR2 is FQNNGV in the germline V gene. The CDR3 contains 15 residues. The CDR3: CASSLPTGGGETQYF. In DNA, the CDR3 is TGTGCCAGCAGCTTACCGACAGGGGGTGGTGAGACCCAGTACTTC.

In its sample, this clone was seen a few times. The DNA of the CDR3 is TGTGCCAGCCTAAAACACTGGGACAGGGGAAACTATGGCTACACCTTC. Its translation is CASLKHWDRGNYGYTF. V gene TRBV28 combines with J gene TRBJ1-2, with TRBD1 identical over 10 bases. The CDR3 totals 16 residues. The ends lost 8 bases at V and 2 bases at J; junction bases unmatched: 11. Germline V gene sequence: CDR1 MDHEN, CDR2 SYDVKM.

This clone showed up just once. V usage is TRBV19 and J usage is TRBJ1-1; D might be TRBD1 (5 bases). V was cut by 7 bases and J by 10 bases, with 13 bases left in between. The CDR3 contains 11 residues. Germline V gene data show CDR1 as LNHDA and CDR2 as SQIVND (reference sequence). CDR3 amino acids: CASKAGRGAFF. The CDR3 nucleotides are TGTGCCAGTAAGGCAGGGCGGGGAGCTTTCTTT.

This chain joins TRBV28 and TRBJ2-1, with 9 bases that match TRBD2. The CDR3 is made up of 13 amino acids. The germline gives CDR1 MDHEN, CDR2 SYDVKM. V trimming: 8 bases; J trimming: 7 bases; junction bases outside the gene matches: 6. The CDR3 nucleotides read TGTGCCAGCTCCATAGCGGGAGAGAATGAGCAGTTCTTC. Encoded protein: CASSIAGENEQFF.